A selection of T cell receptor beta chains follows, all from one sample in a study of cytomegalovirus exposure and HLA in healthy donors. Sequencing used immunoSEQ multiplex PCR; TCRdb keeps in-frame clones, though not all of them. The sample has 210,000 or so clones, over 80% seen once. Sequencing used PBMCs. Receptor source: a boy between 2 and 10 years old in good health and CMV-seronegative. Both conserved end residues are part of each CDR3. The D gene is left open where the match is weak. Only part of the rows carry a size: once, few, many, or a class if the clone is expanded.

CDR3nt: TGTGCCAGCAGCTCCAGACAGGGAACAGATACGCAGTATTTT; CDR3aa: CASSSRQGTDTQYF; d_gene: TRBD1; abundance: -; j_gene: TRBJ2-3; v_gene: TRBV7-2
CDR3nt: TGTGCCAGCAGAAGCGGGGGTCGCACAGATACGCAGTATTTT; CDR3aa: CASRSGGRTDTQYF; d_gene: TRBD2; abundance: -; j_gene: TRBJ2-3; v_gene: TRBV6-5
CDR3nt: TGTGCCAGCAGCTTAGTTACAGGGGGCGAGGGAGAGACCCAGTACTTC; CDR3aa: CASSLVTGGEGETQYF; d_gene: TRBD1; abundance: -; j_gene: TRBJ2-5; v_gene: TRBV11-2
CDR3nt: TGTGCTAGTGGTTTGTTATATCCGGGACTAGTAGAAGAGACCCAGTACTTC; CDR3aa: CASGLLYPGLVEETQYF; d_gene: TRBD2; abundance: -; j_gene: TRBJ2-5; v_gene: TRBV12-5
CDR3nt: TGCAGCGTTGAAGATTTCCTAAACACCGGGGAGCTGTTTTTT; CDR3aa: CSVEDFLNTGELFF; d_gene: -; abundance: -; j_gene: TRBJ2-2; v_gene: TRBV29-1
CDR3nt: TGTGCCTGGAGGCCAGGACTAGCGTCGGCAGATACGCAGTATTTT; CDR3aa: CAWRPGLASADTQYF; d_gene: TRBD2; abundance: -; j_gene: TRBJ2-3; v_gene: TRBV30
CDR3nt: TGCGCCAGCAGCTCCGGATTCCGGGACAGGGGGCCTCGGATGAACACTGAAGCTTTCTTT; CDR3aa: CASSSGFRDRGPRMNTEAFF; d_gene: TRBD1; abundance: once; j_gene: TRBJ1-1; v_gene: TRBV5-1
CDR3nt: TGCGCCAGCAGCATAGGGGACACTGAAGCTTTCTTT; CDR3aa: CASSIGDTEAFF; d_gene: -; abundance: -; j_gene: TRBJ1-1; v_gene: TRBV5-1
CDR3nt: TGTGCCAGCAGCTTTGAGAACTACGAGCAGTACTTC; CDR3aa: CASSFENYEQYF; d_gene: -; abundance: few; j_gene: TRBJ2-7; v_gene: TRBV7-8
CDR3nt: TGTGCCAGCAGCTTGGAGGGATCGGGCGAGCAGTACTTC; CDR3aa: CASSLEGSGEQYF; d_gene: -; abundance: few; j_gene: TRBJ2-7; v_gene: TRBV7-9
CDR3nt: TGTGCCAGCAGCAGGGGACTAGCCCAAGAGACCCAGTACTTC; CDR3aa: CASSRGLAQETQYF; d_gene: TRBD2; abundance: -; j_gene: TRBJ2-5; v_gene: TRBV7-6
CDR3nt: TGTGCCTGGGAAAAAGGGACAGGGGTCACCTACAATGAGCAGTTCTTC; CDR3aa: CAWEKGTGVTYNEQFF; d_gene: TRBD1; abundance: once; j_gene: TRBJ2-1; v_gene: TRBV30
CDR3nt: TGTGCCAGCAGCTCCCTAACCTACGAGCAGTACTTC; CDR3aa: CASSSLTYEQYF; d_gene: -; abundance: few; j_gene: TRBJ2-7; v_gene: TRBV13
CDR3nt: TGTGCCAGCAGCTCCCCGGACAGGGGGACCCAGTACTTC; CDR3aa: CASSSPDRGTQYF; d_gene: TRBD1; abundance: -; j_gene: TRBJ2-5; v_gene: TRBV13
CDR3nt: TGTGCCAGCAGCTTAGCGTTTAGCGCTTCCCAAGAGACCCAGTACTTC; CDR3aa: CASSLAFSASQETQYF; d_gene: -; abundance: -; j_gene: TRBJ2-5; v_gene: TRBV7-8
CDR3nt: TGTGCCAGCAACGGGGGGGGCAGTCGGGGATCACCCCTCCACTTT; CDR3aa: CASNGGGSRGSPLHF; d_gene: -; abundance: once; j_gene: TRBJ1-6; v_gene: TRBV7-8
CDR3nt: TGTGCCAGCAGCTTATTGGCGGGGTCAAATGAGCAGTTCTTC; CDR3aa: CASSLLAGSNEQFF; d_gene: -; abundance: -; j_gene: TRBJ2-1; v_gene: TRBV7-2
CDR3nt: TGCGCCAGCAGTGAAGCGGAGGGATTAGAATATGGCTACACCTTC; CDR3aa: CASSEAEGLEYGYTF; d_gene: -; abundance: -; j_gene: TRBJ1-2; v_gene: TRBV10-2
CDR3nt: TGCGCCAGCAGCCATACAGGGACGAGACCGTATGGCTACACCTTC; CDR3aa: CASSHTGTRPYGYTF; d_gene: -; abundance: few; j_gene: TRBJ1-2; v_gene: TRBV4-1
CDR3nt: TGTGCCAGCAGCTTAGGCCTCCCAGTCGAAGCTTTCTTT; CDR3aa: CASSLGLPVEAFF; d_gene: -; abundance: -; j_gene: TRBJ1-1; v_gene: TRBV11-2
CDR3nt: TGTGCCAGCAGCTTAGGCAGCCAAGAGACCCAGTACTTC; CDR3aa: CASSLGSQETQYF; d_gene: -; abundance: -; j_gene: TRBJ2-5; v_gene: TRBV13
CDR3nt: TGTGCCAGCAGCTACAGGGGTTTGGGGGATACGCAGTATTTT; CDR3aa: CASSYRGLGDTQYF; d_gene: TRBD1; abundance: once; j_gene: TRBJ2-3; v_gene: TRBV6-1
CDR3nt: TGTGCCAGCAGCCGAGCATGGGGGGGGGACGAGACCCAGTACTTC; CDR3aa: CASSRAWGGDETQYF; d_gene: TRBD2; abundance: -; j_gene: TRBJ2-5; v_gene: TRBV4-2
CDR3nt: TGTGCCAGCAGTTCACCCGGGGTTTATCAGCCCCAGCATTTT; CDR3aa: CASSSPGVYQPQHF; d_gene: -; abundance: -; j_gene: TRBJ1-5; v_gene: TRBV28
CDR3nt: TGTGCCAGCAGCGCGACTAGCGGGGGGGCGTATGAGCAGTTCTTC; CDR3aa: CASSATSGGAYEQFF; d_gene: TRBD2; abundance: -; j_gene: TRBJ2-1; v_gene: TRBV9
CDR3nt: TGTGCCTGGATGCCAAGCCGAGGGACTGAAGCTTTCTTT; CDR3aa: CAWMPSRGTEAFF; d_gene: -; abundance: -; j_gene: TRBJ1-1; v_gene: TRBV30
CDR3nt: TGCGCCAGCAGCCAAGACGGGGGGGATTACTACGAGCAGTACTTC; CDR3aa: CASSQDGGDYYEQYF; d_gene: TRBD2; abundance: -; j_gene: TRBJ2-7; v_gene: TRBV4-1
CDR3nt: TGTGCCAGCAGCTTCCCCGTCTTAGCGGGATGGGGCGAGCAGTACTTC; CDR3aa: CASSFPVLAGWGEQYF; d_gene: TRBD2; abundance: -; j_gene: TRBJ2-7; v_gene: TRBV7-9